These T cell receptor beta chains were read from a single sample in a study of blood T cell repertoires in COVID-19. Assay used: immunoSEQ multiplex PCR; TCRdb lists only in-frame clones, some missing. The sample carries about 32,000 clones, 90% recorded once. Source material: peripheral blood. The receptors shown here come from a man aged 65-85 years with active or convalescent COVID-19. Each CDR3 is given with its conserved first and last residue. D genes are given only for firm matches. The size of a clone is reported for some rows only, either as once, few or many, or as a class for expanded clones.

TRBD2 | TRBJ2-3 | TRBV29-1 | 16 | . | CSVGGLAGAGTDTQYF | TGCAGCGTGGGGGGACTAGCGGGAGCGGGCACAGATACGCAGTATTTT
. | TRBJ2-3 | TRBV5-1 | 14 | . | CASRERASTDTQYF | TGCGCCAGCAGGGAGCGGGCTAGCACAGATACGCAGTATTTT
. | TRBJ1-6 | TRBV9 | 13 | few | CASSERQWSPLHF | TGTGCCAGCAGCGAGCGACAGTGGTCACCCCTCCACTTT
TRBD1 | TRBJ1-4 | TRBV7-3 | 16 | . | CASSMTGGLTNEKLFF | TGTGCCAGCAGCATGACAGGGGGATTAACTAATGAAAAACTGTTTTTT
TRBD1 | TRBJ2-7 | TRBV27 | 15 | few | CASSSRTGPPYEQYF | TGTGCCAGCAGTTCAAGGACAGGCCCTCCCTACGAGCAGTACTTC
TRBD1 | TRBJ1-1 | TRBV18 | 14 | once | CASSSGQGHTEAFF | TGTGCCAGCTCATCCGGACAGGGTCACACTGAAGCTTTCTTT
. | TRBJ1-1 | TRBV19 | 12 | . | CASSHPESQAFF | TGTGCCAGTAGTCACCCCGAAAGCCAAGCTTTCTTT
. | TRBJ2-3 | TRBV2 | 15 | . | CASSAAGRGTDTQYF | TGTGCCAGCAGCGCCGCCGGGCGGGGCACAGATACGCAGTATTTT
. | TRBJ1-2 | TRBV29-1 | 11 | . | CSLGPDYGYTF | TGCAGCCTGGGGCCTGACTATGGCTACACCTTC
TRBD1 | TRBJ1-2 | TRBV2 | 15 | . | CASRRGQGANYGYTF | TGTGCCAGCAGGAGGGGACAGGGGGCGAACTATGGCTACACCTTC
. | TRBJ1-2 | TRBV5-1 | 14 | . | CASSPRYPFYRYTF | TGCGCCAGCAGCCCCCGCTACCCCTTTTATCGCTACACCTTC
TRBD2 | TRBJ2-2 | TRBV9 | 18 | . | CASSALLAGGPYTGELFF | TGTGCCAGCAGCGCCCTCTTAGCGGGAGGGCCGTATACCGGGGAGCTGTTTTTT
. | TRBJ1-2 | TRBV5-5 | 13 | . | CASRMTENYGYTF | TGTGCCAGCAGAATGACAGAGAACTATGGCTACACCTTC
. | TRBJ1-2 | TRBV29-1 | 13 | . | CSVDLGEGFGYTF | TGCAGCGTTGATCTCGGGGAGGGGTTTGGCTACACCTTC
TRBD1 | TRBJ1-4 | TRBV5-1 | 16 | . | CASSSGQGSLVEKLFF | TGCGCCAGCAGCTCAGGACAGGGAAGTCTGGTTGAAAAACTGTTTTTT
TRBD1 | TRBJ2-1 | TRBV7-2 | 13 | . | CASSLDRVNEQFF | TGTGCCAGCAGCCTAGACAGGGTCAATGAGCAGTTCTTC
TRBD2 | TRBJ2-1 | TRBV2 | 16 | . | CASIGREGYRYNEQFF | TGTGCCAGCATAGGGCGGGAGGGGTACCGTTACAATGAGCAGTTCTTC
. | TRBJ1-4 | TRBV18 | 13 | . | CASSRTVAEKLFF | TGTGCCAGCTCACGGACAGTGGCTGAAAAACTGTTTTTT
TRBD1 | TRBJ2-7 | TRBV10-3 | 15 | once | CAIAGRDRGDYEQYF | TGTGCCATCGCTGGCCGGGACAGGGGAGACTACGAGCAGTACTTC
TRBD1 | TRBJ1-2 | TRBV7-2 | 18 | . | CASSLLGPGQGQLYGYTF | TGTGCCAGCAGCTTATTGGGACCGGGACAGGGACAATTATATGGCTACACCTTC
. | TRBJ1-5 | TRBV12-3/TRBV12-4 | 12 | . | CASSFGTQPQHF | TGTGCCAGCAGTTTCGGGACACAGCCCCAGCATTTT
. | TRBJ1-5 | TRBV19 | 13 | once | CASSPGHAQPQHF | TGTGCCAGTAGCCCGGGACATGCTCAGCCCCAGCATTTT
TRBD1 | TRBJ2-6 | TRBV7-2 | 21 | . | CASSLATRAGGYAGGANVLTF | TGTGCCAGCAGCTTAGCGACCCGAGCAGGGGGCTACGCTGGTGGGGCCAACGTCCTGACTTTC
. | TRBJ2-7 | TRBV6-1 | 13 | . | CASSDVTGHEQYF | TGTGCCAGCAGTGATGTAACAGGCCACGAGCAGTACTTC
. | TRBJ1-4 | TRBV11-2 | 16 | . | CASSPRGVLANEKLFF | TGTGCCAGCAGCCCTCGCGGGGTATTGGCTAATGAAAAACTGTTTTTT
TRBD1 | TRBJ1-1 | TRBV5-1 | 16 | . | CASRTFSGTVNTEAFF | TGCGCCAGCAGAACGTTTTCCGGGACAGTGAACACTGAAGCTTTCTTT
TRBD1 | TRBJ1-1 | TRBV2 | 14 | once | CASSMTGALTEAFF | TGTGCCAGCAGTATGACAGGGGCTCTCACTGAAGCTTTCTTT
TRBD1 | TRBJ2-2 | TRBV5-1 | 16 | . | CASSLDKQGGTGELFF | TGCGCCAGCAGCTTGGATAAACAGGGGGGCACCGGGGAGCTGTTTTTT
TRBD1 | TRBJ2-7 | TRBV5-1 | 14 | . | CASSLSGQHYEQYF | TGCGCCAGCAGCTTGTCGGGACAGCACTACGAGCAGTACTTC
. | TRBJ2-7 | TRBV18 | 14 | . | CASSPTGSSYEQYF | TGTGCCAGCTCACCGACGGGGAGCTCCTACGAGCAGTACTTC
TRBD1 | TRBJ1-2 | TRBV5-4 | 15 | . | CASSLWLTGVLGYTF | TGTGCCAGCAGCTTGTGGCTTACAGGGGTTTTGGGCTACACCTTC
. | TRBJ2-5 | TRBV20-1 | 10 | . | CSAGNQGRYF | TGCAGTGCGGGGAACCAGGGAAGGTACTTC
. | TRBJ1-3 | TRBV6-5 | 14 | . | CASRGGISGNTIYF | TGTGCCAGCAGAGGCGGGATCTCTGGAAACACCATATATTTT
. | TRBJ1-5 | TRBV9 | 14 | . | CASSVTAGQKPQHF | TGTGCCAGCAGCGTAACCGCAGGGCAAAAGCCCCAGCATTTT
TRBD1 | TRBJ1-6 | TRBV4-2 | 16 | . | CASSQGMDREGSPLHF | TGTGCCAGCAGCCAAGGGATGGACAGGGAGGGTTCACCCCTCCACTTT
. | TRBJ1-2 | TRBV6-5 | 15 | . | CASSYYSGGRGGYTF | TGTGCCAGCAGTTACTACTCCGGGGGGCGGGGTGGCTACACCTTC
. | TRBJ1-1 | TRBV21-1 | 14 | . | CAARDRGRSTEAFF | TGTGCCGCCAGGGACAGGGGGCGGAGCACTGAAGCTTTCTTT
TRBD1 | TRBJ2-1 | TRBV4-3 | 17 | . | CASSQDRLGVQTGTEFF | TGCGCCAGCAGCCAAGATAGACTGGGGGTTCAGACAGGGACGGAGTTCTTC
. | TRBJ1-6 | TRBV6-5 | 15 | once | CASTRTGLSNSPLHF | TGTGCCAGCACCAGAACAGGGCTGAGTAATTCACCCCTCCACTTT
. | TRBJ2-2 | TRBV18 | 19 | . | CASSPLWHRTLRNTGELFF | TGTGCCAGCTCACCACTCTGGCACAGGACCCTGCGTAACACCGGGGAGCTGTTTTTT
. | TRBJ1-2 | TRBV27 | 13 | once | CASSLSADYGYTF | TGTGCCAGCAGTTTATCGGCAGACTATGGCTACACCTTC
. | TRBJ2-5 | TRBV29-1 | 12 | . | CSVAWGEGTQYF | TGCAGCGTTGCCTGGGGCGAAGGGACCCAGTACTTC
. | TRBJ1-4 | TRBV5-6 | 14 | . | CASSPMGQGEKLFF | TGTGCCAGCAGCCCCATGGGGCAAGGCGAAAAACTGTTTTTT
. | TRBJ2-4 | TRBV5-5 | 16 | once | CASSREGTTAKNIQYF | TGTGCCAGCAGCCGCGAGGGTACGACGGCCAAAAACATTCAGTACTTC
. | TRBJ1-1 | TRBV5-1 | 14 | once | CASSLTGQSGEAFF | TGCGCCAGCAGCCTAACAGGACAATCGGGTGAAGCTTTCTTT
TRBD1 | TRBJ1-5 | TRBV6-6 | 15 | . | CASSLPGQGSQPQHF | TGTGCCAGCAGCCTCCCGGGACAGGGGAGTCAGCCCCAGCATTTT
. | TRBJ2-5 | TRBV7-9 | 10 | . | CASSLKTQYF | TGTGCCAGCAGTCTAAAGACCCAGTACTTC